This T cell receptor beta chain was profiled in a study of CXCR3-negative and CXCR3-positive naive CD8 T cells. Across the study: Sequencing yielded some 150 million TRB reads, roughly 1.5 +/- 0.3 million per library. Study outcomes and limitations: Naive cells positive for CXCR3 carried more hydrophobic TRB CDR3s than CXCR3-negative ones. With respect to TRBV-TRBJ usage, naive CXCR3-negative and CXCR3-positive cells were similar; memory differed. Memory CD8+ T cell repertoires were far less diverse than both naive subsets.

Concerning this clonotype: Antigen: not known.

This CDR3 is built from 15 residues. Per germline, CDR1 MDHEN and CDR2 SYDVKM. UMI-labeled 5' RACE yielded the TRB cDNA libraries. TCRdb re-called the 5' RACE reads, yielding one record per CDR3 amino acid sequence without DNA. The ten top clones account for about 1.6%, within a sample of approximately 74,000 distinct CDR3 sequences. This TCR was recovered from a human donor in good health. Some clones in this sample may be carry-over from other donors' samples. The sequencing sample was made of naive CXCR3- CD8+ T cells from blood. The sample's subset: CD45RO-CCR7+CD27+CD95- naive CD8+ T cells lacking CXCR3 (TNR3-). V is TRBV28 and J is TRBJ2-7; TCRdb returns TRBD1, unconfirmable since there is no DNA. CDR3 region: CASSLGTGETYEQYF. The full variable domain, completed using reference TRBV28 and TRBJ2-7, is DVKVTQSSRYLVKRTGEKVFLECVQDMDHENMFWYRQDPGLGLRLIYFSYDVKMKEKGDIPEGYSVSREKKERFSLILESASTNQTSMYLCASSLGTGETYEQYFGPGTRLTVT.